This entry is about one TCR beta chain. This entry is derived from a study of control samples from healthy donors and cancer patients. The table came from immunoSEQ multiplex PCR; TCRdb's copy has only in-frame clones and leaves some out. The sample carries 100,000 to 150,000 clones, approximately 92% recorded once. The CDR3 extends over 16 amino acids. V dropped 0 bases and J dropped 0 bases, with 11 bases sitting between them. Per the germline V gene, CDR1 is LNHNV and CDR2 is YYDKDF (reference sequence). This rearrangement joins TRBV15 to TRBJ1-2; no clear D. The sequenced sample consisted of blood. The clonotype was recovered from a man between 35 and 55 years old in good health. The CDR3 coding sequence is TGTGCCACCAGCAGAGATCAAGGGCGGGCTAACTATGGCTACACCTTC. Protein sequence: CATSRDQGRANYGYTF.